This TCR beta chain appears in the sequencing data of a study of shared clonotypes between healthy human individuals. At the level of the study: Aged 18 to 49, the donors were a couple of women and three men. Findings and limits, study-wide: Shared clonotypes: approximately 5.3% naive CD4, about 3.5% naive CD8, about 2.4% memory CD4, 0.35% to 0.5% memory CD8.

A deep-level run was used for the assay. The method was immunoSEQ multiplex PCR; TCRdb's version includes in-frame clones alone and lacks a portion of them. The table records roughly 2,000,000 clones, around 96% of them present only once. As for this clone: Its antigen is as yet unknown.

The CDR3 is made up of 15 amino acids. Germline lookup yields CDR1 SGHNT and CDR2 YYREEE (reference sequence). J gave up 5 bases and V 5 bases, and 10 bases lay outside the gene matches. CD45RO negativity and positive selection for CCR7 defined naive CD8 cells, a population that excluded terminally differentiated effector memory CD45RA+ cells. The sample was naive CD8+ T cells sorted from blood. The chain uses TRBV5-4 and TRBJ2-3; TRBD2 aligns across 8 bases. The sequence was obtained from a man younger than 35 in good health. CDR3 nucleotide sequence: TGTGCCAGCAGACTTAGCGGGGCTCCGGGAGATACGCAGTATTTT. It translates to CASRLSGAPGDTQYF.